This T cell receptor beta chain was identified in a study of OX40 agonist ivuxolimab in advanced cancers. Study in general: Every patient in dose escalation had hepatocellular carcinoma, melanoma, renal cell or head and neck cancer. Study observations and caveats: The study found among the lowest clonal expansion in partial responders at 0.1-3.0 mg/kg.

The CDR3 has 18 amino acids. Germline lookup yields CDR1 LNHNV and CDR2 YYDKDF (reference sequence). With 0 bases removed from V and 5 bases from J, the gap between germline ends came to 19 bases. In regard to this clone: Its antigen is unidentified.

Sequenced by immunoSEQ multiplex PCR; TCRdb stores in-frame clones only, minus some. This table has about 38,000 clones, around 80% appearing once. The rearrangement uses TRBV15 and TRBJ1-4; maybe TRBD1 (6 bases). The material sequenced was CD4+ or CD8+ T cells sorted from blood, taken in a trial of the OX40 agonist ivuxolimab. This receptor was obtained from an adult with an advanced solid tumor such as melanoma, head and neck, liver or kidney cancer. The CDR3 here is CATSRDRGLTGGNEKLFF. In DNA, the CDR3 is TGTGCCACCAGCAGAGATCGTGGTTTGACAGGAGGAAATGAAAAACTGTTTTTT.